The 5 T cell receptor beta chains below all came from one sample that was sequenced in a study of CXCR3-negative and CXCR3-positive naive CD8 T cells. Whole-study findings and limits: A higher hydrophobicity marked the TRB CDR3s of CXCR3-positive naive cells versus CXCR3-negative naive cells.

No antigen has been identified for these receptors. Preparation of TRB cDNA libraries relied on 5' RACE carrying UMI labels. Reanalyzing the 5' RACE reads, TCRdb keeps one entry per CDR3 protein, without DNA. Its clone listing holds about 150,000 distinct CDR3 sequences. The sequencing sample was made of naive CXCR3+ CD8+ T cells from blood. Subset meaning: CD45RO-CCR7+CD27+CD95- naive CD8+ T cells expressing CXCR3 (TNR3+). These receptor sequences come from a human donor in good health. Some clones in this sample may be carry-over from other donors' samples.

The CDR3 spells CSVSRPPRLAGPTGELFF. This chain links TRBV29-1 with TRBJ2-2; the TCRdb D gene call, TRBD2, has no DNA to confirm it. The CDR3 extends over 18 amino acids. CDR1 and CDR2 from the germline V gene are SQVTM and ANQGSEA.

The CDR3 here is CATSRPGQGLETQYF. The V and J genes are TRBV15 and TRBJ2-5; checking the TCRdb D call of TRBD1 is not possible without DNA. Per the germline V gene, CDR1 is LNHNV and CDR2 is YYDKDF (reference sequence). CDR3 length equals 15 residues.

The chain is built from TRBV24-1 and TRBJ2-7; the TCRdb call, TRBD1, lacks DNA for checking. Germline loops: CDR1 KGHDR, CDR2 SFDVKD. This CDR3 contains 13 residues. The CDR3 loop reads CATSDNRGIEQYF.

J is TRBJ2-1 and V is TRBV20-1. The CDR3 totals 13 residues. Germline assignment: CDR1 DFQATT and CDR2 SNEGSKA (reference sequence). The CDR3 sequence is CSASPSSYNEQFF.

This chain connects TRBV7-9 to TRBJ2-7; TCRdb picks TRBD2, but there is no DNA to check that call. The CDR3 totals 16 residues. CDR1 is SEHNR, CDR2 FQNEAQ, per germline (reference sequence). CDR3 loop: CASSPTPSSWGYEQYF.